A selection of T cell receptor beta chains follows, all from one sample in a study of cytomegalovirus exposure and HLA in healthy donors. Sequenced by immunoSEQ multiplex PCR; TCRdb stores in-frame clones only, minus some. This table has just over 95,000 clones, about 77% appearing once. Input material: PBMCs. The receptors come from a middle-aged woman in good health and CMV-seronegative. Both conserved end residues are part of each CDR3. A D gene is named only where the DNA matches it firmly. Some rows mark clone size as missing; the rest say once, few, many or name a class of expanded clone.

size	length	V	D	J	CDR3	DNA
.	14	TRBV19	TRBD1	TRBJ1-1	CASSIIQGTGEAFF	TGTGCCAGTAGTATAATCCAAGGGACAGGGGAGGCTTTCTTT
.	15	TRBV7-9	TRBD1	TRBJ2-5	CASSLETGGAGTQYF	TGTGCCAGCAGCTTAGAGACAGGGGGCGCAGGGACCCAGTACTTC
.	12	TRBV7-9	.	TRBJ1-1	CASSLGATEAFF	TGTGCCAGCAGCTTGGGCGCCACTGAAGCTTTCTTT
.	16	TRBV5-6	TRBD1	TRBJ2-7	CASSLPPGTGSHEQYF	TGTGCCAGCAGCTTACCTCCCGGGACAGGGTCCCACGAGCAGTACTTC
.	17	TRBV4-1	TRBD1	TRBJ1-2	CASSHHLGQGAVGGYTF	TGCGCCAGCAGCCACCACCTAGGACAGGGGGCGGTTGGTGGCTACACCTTC
.	14	TRBV30	.	TRBJ2-3	CAWTPGVGGDTQYF	TGTGCCTGGACCCCGGGGGTTGGGGGAGATACGCAGTATTTT
once	17	TRBV7-8	.	TRBJ2-4	CASSLDQGDLAKNIQYF	TGTGCCAGCAGCTTAGATCAAGGAGACCTAGCCAAAAACATTCAGTACTTC
few	16	TRBV6-1	.	TRBJ1-1	CASSVPGNKLGTEAFF	TGTGCCAGCAGTGTCCCGGGAAATAAGCTGGGGACTGAAGCTTTCTTT
once	13	TRBV19	TRBD1	TRBJ1-6	CASSTGMNSPLHF	TGTGCCAGTTCGACAGGGATGAATTCACCCCTCCACTTT
.	16	TRBV6-6	.	TRBJ2-7	CASSFAVPESSYEQYF	TGTGCCAGCAGTTTTGCCGTACCGGAGAGCTCCTACGAGCAGTACTTC
once	14	TRBV5-6	.	TRBJ1-2	CASSPLDKYYGYTF	TGTGCCAGCAGCCCTCTTGACAAATACTATGGCTACACCTTC
.	14	TRBV4-1	.	TRBJ1-5	CASSQVEEIQPQHF	TGCGCCAGCAGCCAAGTTGAGGAGATCCAGCCCCAGCATTTT
.	16	TRBV5-4	.	TRBJ1-1	CASSLDRWTGDTEAFF	TGTGCCAGCAGCTTGGACAGGTGGACGGGGGACACTGAAGCTTTCTTT
.	11	TRBV5-1	.	TRBJ1-6	CASSPNSPLHF	TGCGCCAGCAGCCCAAATTCACCCCTCCACTTT
.	13	TRBV6-5	.	TRBJ2-3	CASKQRSTDTQYF	TGTGCCAGCAAACAGAGATCCACAGATACGCAGTATTTT
.	16	TRBV28	TRBD2	TRBJ2-5	CASSLRLAGRQETQYF	TGTGCCAGCAGTTTAAGGCTAGCGGGCAGGCAAGAGACCCAGTACTTC
.	14	TRBV18	.	TRBJ1-2	CASSRPERDYGYTF	TGTGCCAGCTCACGGCCCGAACGGGACTATGGCTACACCTTC
.	15	TRBV6-4	.	TRBJ2-1	CASSPGEGTYNEQFF	TGTGCCAGCAGTCCCGGTGAGGGAACCTACAATGAGCAGTTCTTC
.	15	TRBV7-9	.	TRBJ2-2	CASSLGQENTGELFF	TGTGCCAGCAGCTTAGGACAGGAGAACACCGGGGAGCTGTTTTTT
.	15	TRBV19	.	TRBJ2-3	CASSMVAASTDTQYF	TGTGCCAGTAGTATGGTAGCTGCTAGCACAGATACGCAGTATTTT
.	20	TRBV2	TRBD2	TRBJ2-2	CASSEAQLAGAEFYTGELFF	TGTGCCAGCAGTGAAGCGCAACTAGCGGGGGCCGAATTTTACACCGGGGAGCTGTTTTTT
.	15	TRBV25-1	TRBD1	TRBJ2-3	CASSPYRGTTDTQYF	TGTGCCAGCAGTCCCTACAGGGGGACAACAGATACGCAGTATTTT
.	13	TRBV6-5	.	TRBJ1-2	CAGSPPQGGGYTF	TGTGCCGGCAGTCCCCCGCAGGGTGGTGGCTACACCTTC
.	16	TRBV9	TRBD2	TRBJ2-1	CASSVEGAGHYNEQFF	TGTGCCAGCAGCGTAGAGGGAGCGGGGCATTACAATGAGCAGTTCTTC
few	15	TRBV6-1	TRBD2	TRBJ2-5	CASSETSGGAETQYF	TGTGCCAGCAGTGAGACTAGCGGGGGGGCCGAGACCCAGTACTTC
.	15	TRBV30	.	TRBJ1-5	CAWSVKRVSNQPQHF	TGTGCCTGGAGTGTTAAGCGGGTCAGCAATCAGCCCCAGCATTTT
once	14	TRBV5-1	TRBD1	TRBJ2-5	CASSPGTDQETQYF	TGCGCCAGCAGCCCGGGGACAGACCAAGAGACCCAGTACTTC